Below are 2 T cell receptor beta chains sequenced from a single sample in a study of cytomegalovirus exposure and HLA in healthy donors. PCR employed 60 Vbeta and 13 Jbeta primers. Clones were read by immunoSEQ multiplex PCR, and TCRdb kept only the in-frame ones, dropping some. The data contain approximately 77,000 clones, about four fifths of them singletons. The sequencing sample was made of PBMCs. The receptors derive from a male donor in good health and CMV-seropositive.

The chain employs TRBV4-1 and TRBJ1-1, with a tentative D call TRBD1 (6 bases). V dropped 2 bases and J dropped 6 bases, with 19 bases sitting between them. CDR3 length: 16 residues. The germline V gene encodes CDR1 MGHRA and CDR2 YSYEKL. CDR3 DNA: TGCGCCAGCAGCCAAATAACAAGGCCACAGGGTGCTGAAGCTTTCTTT. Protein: CASSQITRPQGAEAFF.

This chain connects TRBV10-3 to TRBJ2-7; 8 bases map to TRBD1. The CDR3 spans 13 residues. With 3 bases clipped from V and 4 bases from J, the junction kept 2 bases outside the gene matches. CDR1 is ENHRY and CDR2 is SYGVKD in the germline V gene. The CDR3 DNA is TGTGCCATCAGTGACGGACAGGGATACGAGCAGTACTTC. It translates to CAISDGQGYEQYF.